This TCR beta chain originates from a study of cytomegalovirus exposure and HLA in healthy donors. Overall study results and limits: Segments of the TCR beta V type were, in most cases, productive about 87% or about 30% of the time in an earlier analysis.

Primers for the PCR totalled 60 Vbeta and 13 Jbeta. Generated by immunoSEQ multiplex PCR, the TCRdb table keeps only in-frame clones and is missing some. The sample gives about 160,000 clones, over 70% of which show up once; approximately 4.8% is in the top ten. This clone has just a few counts. The antigen remains unidentified. The germline V gene has CDR1 GTSNPN and CDR2 SVGIG (reference sequence). There are 16 residues in the CDR3. Trimming shortened V by 1 base and J by 5 bases, and 18 bases separated the two germline ends. The chain carries TRBV30 and TRBJ1-5; D is perhaps TRBD1 (5 bases). Material for sequencing was PBMCs. This sequence originates from a man aged 25-45 years in good health and CMV-seronegative. CDR3 loop: CAWSDHQCREDQPQHF. The CDR3 DNA follows: TGTGCCTGGAGTGACCATCAATGCAGGGAAGATCAGCCCCAGCATTTT.